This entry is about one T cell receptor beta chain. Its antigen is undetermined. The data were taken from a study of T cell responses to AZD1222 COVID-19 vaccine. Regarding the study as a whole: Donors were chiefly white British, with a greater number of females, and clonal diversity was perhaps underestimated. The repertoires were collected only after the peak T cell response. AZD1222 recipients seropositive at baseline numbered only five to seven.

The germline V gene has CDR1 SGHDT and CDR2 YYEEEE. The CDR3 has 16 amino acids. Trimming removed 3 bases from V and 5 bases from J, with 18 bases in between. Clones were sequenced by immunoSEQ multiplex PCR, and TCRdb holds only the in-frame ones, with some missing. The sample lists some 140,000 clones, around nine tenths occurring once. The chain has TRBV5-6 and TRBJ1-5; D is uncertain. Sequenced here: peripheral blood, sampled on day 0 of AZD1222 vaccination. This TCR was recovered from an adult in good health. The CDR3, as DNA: TGTGCCAGCAGCTCAATGACCGAGGGCAATCATCAGCCCCAGCATTTT. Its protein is CASSSMTEGNHQPQHF.